These 10 T cell receptor beta chains originate from one sample sequenced in a study of T cell responses to AZD1222 COVID-19 vaccine. Profiling relied on immunoSEQ multiplex PCR, and the TCRdb table lists in-frame clones only, not all of them. The sample yields 100,000 to 150,000 clones, 91% seen once. The material sequenced was peripheral blood, taken 28 days after the second AZD1222 dose. These receptors all come from an adult who received the AZD1222 COVID-19 vaccine.

V usage is TRBV19 and J usage is TRBJ1-2; no reliable D call. CDR1 LNHDA and CDR2 SQIVND come from the germline V gene (reference sequence). Trimming took off 4 bases at V and 4 bases at J, with 10 bases between the two ends. The length of the CDR3 is 13 residues. The CDR3 reads CASSKQEFYGYTF. The CDR3 nucleotides are TGTGCCAGTAGTAAGCAGGAATTCTATGGCTACACCTTC.

The chain links TRBV11-2 to TRBJ2-5; TRBD2 aligns across 10 bases. In germline, CDR1 is SGHAT, CDR2 FQNNGV. The CDR3 extends over 15 amino acids. Germline trimming cut 3 bases from V and 4 bases from J; bases unmatched to any gene: 5. The CDR3 sequence is CASSLRTSGRETQYF. Written as DNA, the CDR3 is TGTGCCAGCAGCTTGAGGACTAGCGGTAGAGAGACCCAGTACTTC.

V is TRBV10-3 and J is TRBJ1-1; 7 nucleotides align to TRBD1. Germline CDR1 ENHRY, CDR2 SYGVKD. The CDR3 runs to 14 residues. The V gene end was trimmed by 4 bases and the J gene end by 1 base; junction bases not matched to a gene: 3. The CDR3 nucleotides read TGTGCCATCAGTGGAGGGACAGCGAACACTGAAGCTTTCTTT. Its protein product is CAISGGTANTEAFF.

V gene TRBV6-5 combines with J gene TRBJ2-5; 7 nucleotides match TRBD1. The V gene's germline CDR1 is MNHEY and CDR2 SVGAGI. The V and J ends lost 2 bases and 7 bases, in that order; junction bases with no gene match: 1. The CDR3 runs 12 residues. The CDR3 sequence is CASSYPGGTQYF. CDR3 in DNA: TGTGCCAGCAGTTACCCAGGGGGGACCCAGTACTTC.

The gene calls are TRBV7-2 and TRBJ1-1; D is unresolved. Germline lookup yields CDR1 SGHTA and CDR2 FQGNSA. The CDR3 has 15 residues. Trimming pared 2 bases from V and 5 bases from J, leaving 15 bases between. This CDR3 reads CASSLWLVTGTEAFF. CDR3 bases: TGTGCCAGCAGCTTATGGCTAGTTACGGGGACTGAAGCTTTCTTT.

The chain recombines TRBV20-1 with TRBJ2-5; no reliable D call. The CDR3 totals 11 residues. The V gene's germline CDR1 is DFQATT and CDR2 SNEGSKA (reference sequence). Trimming removed 1 base from V and 4 bases from J, with 4 bases in between. The CDR3 bases are TGCAGTGCTAGAGTGGGAGAGACCCAGTACTTC. Amino acid sequence: CSARVGETQYF.

J is TRBJ1-1 and V is TRBV18; no clear D. V lost 1 base and J lost 1, with 4 bases in between. The CDR3 sequence is 13 residues long. The germline V gene has CDR1 KGHSH and CDR2 LQKENI. This CDR3 reads CASSPLENTEAFF. The CDR3 DNA is TGTGCCAGCTCACCACTTGAGAACACTGAAGCTTTCTTT.

This clone showed up just a few times. The gene calls are TRBV2 and TRBJ2-3, with D maybe TRBD1 (5 bases). The CDR3 has 14 amino acids. With 4 bases removed from V and 0 bases from J, the gap between germline ends came to 8 bases. Germline loops: CDR1 SNHLY, CDR2 FYNNEI. The CDR3 loop is CASSGGSSTDTQYF. In DNA form, the CDR3 reads TGTGCCAGCAGTGGGGGCAGTAGCACAGATACGCAGTATTTT.

The chain combines TRBV7-6 with TRBJ1-1, with 7 bases identical to TRBD1. V trimming: 2 bases; J trimming: 5 bases; junction bases outside the gene matches: 5. This CDR3 has 14 amino acids. Germline V gene lookup returns CDR1 SGHVS and CDR2 FNYEAQ. The CDR3 spells CASSLTGAGTEAFF. Written as DNA, the CDR3 is TGTGCCAGCAGCTTAACAGGGGCCGGGACTGAAGCTTTCTTT.

This clone has only a few counts. V usage is TRBV27 and J usage is TRBJ2-2; TRBD2 matches at 7 bases. This CDR3 is 15 amino acids long. J gave up 4 bases and V 2 bases, and 4 bases lay outside the gene matches. CDR1 is MNHEY, CDR2 SMNVEV, per germline (reference sequence). Written as DNA, the CDR3 is TGTGCCAGCAGTTTAATGGCGGGAGTCACCGGGGAGCTGTTTTTT. Protein: CASSLMAGVTGELFF.